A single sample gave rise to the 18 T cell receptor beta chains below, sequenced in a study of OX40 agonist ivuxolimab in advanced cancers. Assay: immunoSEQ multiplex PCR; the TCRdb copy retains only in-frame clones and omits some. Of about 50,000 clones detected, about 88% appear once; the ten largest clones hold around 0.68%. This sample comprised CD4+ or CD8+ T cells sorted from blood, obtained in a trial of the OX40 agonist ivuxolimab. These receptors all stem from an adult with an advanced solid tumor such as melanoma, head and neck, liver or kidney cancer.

The CDR3: CASSTGGLNYGYTF. The CDR3 DNA follows: TGCGCCAGCAGCACAGGGGGCTTAAACTATGGCTACACCTTC. The chain links TRBV5-1 to TRBJ1-2; 9 nucleotides line up with TRBD1. The CDR3 totals 14 residues. Germline CDR1 SGHRS, CDR2 YFSETQ. V was pared by 4 bases and J by 2 bases, with 3 bases of the junction left unmatched.

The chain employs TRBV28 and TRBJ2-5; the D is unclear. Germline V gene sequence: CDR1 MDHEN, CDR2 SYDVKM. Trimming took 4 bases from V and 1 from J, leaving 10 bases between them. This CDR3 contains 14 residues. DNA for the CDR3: TGTGCCAGCAGTTCCAGACGACTCCAAGAGACCCAGTACTTC. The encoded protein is CASSSRRLQETQYF.

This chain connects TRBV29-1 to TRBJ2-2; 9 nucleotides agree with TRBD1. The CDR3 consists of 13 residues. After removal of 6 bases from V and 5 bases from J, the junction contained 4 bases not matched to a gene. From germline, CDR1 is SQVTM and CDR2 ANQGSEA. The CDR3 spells CSVGTGRTGELFF. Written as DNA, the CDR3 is TGCAGCGTGGGGACAGGGAGGACCGGGGAGCTGTTTTTT.

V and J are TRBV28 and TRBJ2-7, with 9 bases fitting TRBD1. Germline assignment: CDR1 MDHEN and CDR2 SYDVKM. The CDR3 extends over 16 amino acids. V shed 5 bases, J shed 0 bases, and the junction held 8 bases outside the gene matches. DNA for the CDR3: TGTGCCAGCAGTCAGATACAGGGGGCGAGCTCCTACGAGCAGTACTTC. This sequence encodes CASSQIQGASSYEQYF. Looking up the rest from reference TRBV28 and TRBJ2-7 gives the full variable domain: DVKVTQSSRYLVKRTGEKVFLECVQDMDHENMFWYRQDPGLGLRLIYFSYDVKMKEKGDIPEGYSVSREKKERFSLILESASTNQTSMYLCASSQIQGASSYEQYFGPGTRLTVT.

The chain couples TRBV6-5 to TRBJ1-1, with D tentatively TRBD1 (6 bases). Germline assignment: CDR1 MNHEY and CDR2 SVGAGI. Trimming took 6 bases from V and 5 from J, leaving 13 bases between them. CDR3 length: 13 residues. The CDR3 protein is CASRPRGETEAFF. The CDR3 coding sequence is TGTGCCAGCAGGCCAAGGGGGGAGACTGAAGCTTTCTTT.

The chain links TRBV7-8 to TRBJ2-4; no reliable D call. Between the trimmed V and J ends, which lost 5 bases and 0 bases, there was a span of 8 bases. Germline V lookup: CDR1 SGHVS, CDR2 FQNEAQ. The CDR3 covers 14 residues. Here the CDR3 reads CASSTSEAKNIQYF. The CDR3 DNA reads TGTGCCAGCAGCACCTCGGAAGCCAAAAACATTCAGTACTTC.

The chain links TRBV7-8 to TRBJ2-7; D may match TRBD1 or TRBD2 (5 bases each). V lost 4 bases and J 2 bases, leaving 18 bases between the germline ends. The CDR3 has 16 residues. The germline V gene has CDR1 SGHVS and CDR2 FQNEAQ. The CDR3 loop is CASSSPGRQTTYEQYF. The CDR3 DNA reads TGTGCCAGCAGCTCTCCGGGGCGACAGACCACCTACGAGCAGTACTTC.

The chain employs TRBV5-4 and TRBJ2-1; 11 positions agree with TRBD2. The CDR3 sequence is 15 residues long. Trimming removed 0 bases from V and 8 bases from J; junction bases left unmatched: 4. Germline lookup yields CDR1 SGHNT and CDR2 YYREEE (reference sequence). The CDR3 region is CASSLELAGADEQFF. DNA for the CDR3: TGTGCCAGCAGCTTGGAACTAGCGGGAGCCGATGAGCAGTTCTTC.

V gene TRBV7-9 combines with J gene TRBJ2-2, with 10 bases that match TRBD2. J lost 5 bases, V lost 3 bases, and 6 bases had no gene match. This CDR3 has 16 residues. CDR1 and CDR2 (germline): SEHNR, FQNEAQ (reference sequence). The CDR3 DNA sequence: TGTGCCAGCAGCTTTCGGACTAGCGGAGAGACCGGGGAGCTGTTTTTT. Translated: CASSFRTSGETGELFF.

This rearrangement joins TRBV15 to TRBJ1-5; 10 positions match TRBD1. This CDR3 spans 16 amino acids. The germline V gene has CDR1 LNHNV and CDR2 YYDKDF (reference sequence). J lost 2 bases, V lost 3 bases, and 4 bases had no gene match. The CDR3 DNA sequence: TGTGCCACCAGCAGCCGGGACAGGGGCGGCAATCAGCCCCAGCATTTT. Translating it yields CATSSRDRGGNQPQHF.

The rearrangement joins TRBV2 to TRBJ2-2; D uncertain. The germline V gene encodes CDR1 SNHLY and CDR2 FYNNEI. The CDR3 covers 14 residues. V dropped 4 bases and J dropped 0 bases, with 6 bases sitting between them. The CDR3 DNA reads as TGTGCCAGCAGTGCTGGACCGAACACCGGGGAGCTGTTTTTT. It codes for CASSAGPNTGELFF.

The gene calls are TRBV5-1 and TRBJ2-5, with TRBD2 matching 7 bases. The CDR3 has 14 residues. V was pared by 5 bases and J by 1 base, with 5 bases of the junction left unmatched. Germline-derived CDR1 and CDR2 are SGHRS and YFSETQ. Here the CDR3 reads CASSQLAPQETQYF. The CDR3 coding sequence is TGCGCCAGCAGTCAACTAGCGCCCCAAGAGACCCAGTACTTC.

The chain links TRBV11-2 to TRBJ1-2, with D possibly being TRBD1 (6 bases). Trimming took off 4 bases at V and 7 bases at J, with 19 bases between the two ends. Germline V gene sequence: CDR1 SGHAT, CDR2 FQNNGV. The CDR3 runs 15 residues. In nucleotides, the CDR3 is TGTGCCAGCAGCTCCTTCGGGGGCTCTATTAGTGGCTACACCTTC. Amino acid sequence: CASSSFGGSISGYTF.

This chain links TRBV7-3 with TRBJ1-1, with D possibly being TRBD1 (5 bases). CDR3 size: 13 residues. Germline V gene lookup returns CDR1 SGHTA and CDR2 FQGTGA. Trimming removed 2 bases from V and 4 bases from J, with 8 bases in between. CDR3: CASSLGQGTEAFF. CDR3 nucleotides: TGTGCCAGCAGCTTAGGTCAGGGCACTGAAGCTTTCTTT.

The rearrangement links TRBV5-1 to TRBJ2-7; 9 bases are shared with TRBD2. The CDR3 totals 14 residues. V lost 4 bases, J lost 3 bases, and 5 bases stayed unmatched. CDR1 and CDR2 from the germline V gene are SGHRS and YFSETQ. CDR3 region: CASSLGLADYEQYF. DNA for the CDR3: TGCGCCAGCAGCCTGGGACTAGCCGACTACGAGCAGTACTTC. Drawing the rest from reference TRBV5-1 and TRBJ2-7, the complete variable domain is KAGVTQTPRYLIKTRGQQVTLSCSPISGHRSVSWYQQTPGQGLQFLFEYFSETQRNKGNFPGRFSGRQFSNSRSEMNVSTLELGDSALYLCASSLGLADYEQYFGPGTRLTVT.

CDR3 in DNA: TGCGCCAGCAGCTCCGGGACAGTTTCCTACGAGCAGTACTTC. It yields the protein CASSSGTVSYEQYF. This chain links TRBV5-1 with TRBJ2-7; 7 nucleotides match TRBD1. The J segment lost 1 base and the V segment lost 3 bases, leaving 4 bases of the junction unmatched. This CDR3 has 14 amino acids. The germline CDR1 and CDR2 sequences are SGHRS and YFSETQ.

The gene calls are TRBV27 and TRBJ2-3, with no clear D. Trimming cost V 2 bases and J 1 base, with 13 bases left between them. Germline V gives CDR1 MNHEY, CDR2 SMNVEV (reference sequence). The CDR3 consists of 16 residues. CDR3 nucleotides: TGTGCCAGCAGTTTACTCGGTACACAGCGCACAGATACGCAGTATTTT. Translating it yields CASSLLGTQRTDTQYF.

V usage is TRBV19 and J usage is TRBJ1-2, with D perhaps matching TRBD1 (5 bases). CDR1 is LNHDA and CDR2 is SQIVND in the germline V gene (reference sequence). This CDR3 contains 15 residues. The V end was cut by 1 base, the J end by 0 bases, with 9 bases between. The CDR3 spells CASSIGGASNYGYTF. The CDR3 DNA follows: TGTGCCAGTAGTATAGGGGGCGCCTCTAACTATGGCTACACCTTC.